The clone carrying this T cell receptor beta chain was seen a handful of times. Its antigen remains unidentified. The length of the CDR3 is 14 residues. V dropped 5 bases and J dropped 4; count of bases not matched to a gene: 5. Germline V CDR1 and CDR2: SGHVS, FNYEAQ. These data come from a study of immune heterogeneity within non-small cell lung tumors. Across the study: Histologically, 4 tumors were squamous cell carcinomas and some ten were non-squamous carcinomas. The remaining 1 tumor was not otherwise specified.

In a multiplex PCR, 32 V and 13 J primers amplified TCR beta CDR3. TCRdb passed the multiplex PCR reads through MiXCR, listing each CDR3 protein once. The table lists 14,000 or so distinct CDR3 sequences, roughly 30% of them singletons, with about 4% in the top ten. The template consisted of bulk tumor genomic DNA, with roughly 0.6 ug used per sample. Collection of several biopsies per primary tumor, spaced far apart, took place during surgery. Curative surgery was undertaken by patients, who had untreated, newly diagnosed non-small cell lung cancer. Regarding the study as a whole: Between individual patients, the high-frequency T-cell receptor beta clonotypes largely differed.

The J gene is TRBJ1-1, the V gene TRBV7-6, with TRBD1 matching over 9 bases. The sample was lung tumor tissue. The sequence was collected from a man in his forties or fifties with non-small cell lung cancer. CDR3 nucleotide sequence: TGTGCCAGCAGCGTGGACAGGGGCGTCACTGAAGCTTTCTTT. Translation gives CASSVDRGVTEAFF.